Listed below are T cell receptor beta chains from one sample, sequenced in a study of graft-versus-host responses after intestinal transplantation. Method: immunoSEQ multiplex PCR; TCRdb's copy keeps in-frame clones and lacks some. The table lists 40,000 or so clones, over 85% of them singletons, with around 7% in the top ten. Sample: PBMCs, taken about 270 days after transplant. These receptors came from a human patient who received an intestinal transplant, so some T cells may come from the graft donor. CDR3s include the opening cysteine and the closing phenylalanine or tryptophan. A D gene is named only where the DNA matches it firmly. Only part of the rows carry a size: once, few, many, or a class if the clone is expanded.

J,D,size,V,CDR3,DNA
TRBJ2-2,TRBD1,NA,TRBV7-2,CASSLGDRWNTGELFF,TGTGCCAGCAGCTTAGGGGACAGGTGGAACACCGGGGAGCTGTTTTTT
TRBJ1-2,TRBD1,NA,TRBV4-1,CASSLDRAVEGYTF,TGCGCCAGCAGCCTTGACAGGGCGGTGGAAGGCTACACCTTC
TRBJ2-3,NA,NA,TRBV9,CASSEGPGSDTQYF,TGTGCCAGCAGCGAGGGCCCCGGGTCAGATACGCAGTATTTT
TRBJ1-5,NA,NA,TRBV19,CASRDGAWPQHF,TGTGCCAGTAGGGACGGCGCGTGGCCCCAGCATTTT
TRBJ2-5,TRBD2,NA,TRBV19,CASSLRTSGQETQYF,TGTGCCAGTAGTCTAAGAACTAGCGGCCAAGAGACCCAGTACTTC
TRBJ2-1,TRBD2,NA,TRBV7-3,CASSLGLAGGPGEQFF,TGTGCCAGCAGCTTGGGACTAGCGGGGGGGCCGGGTGAGCAGTTCTTC
TRBJ2-3,TRBD2,NA,TRBV5-8,CASSLASTSGGADTQYF,TGTGCCAGCAGCTTGGCCTCGACTAGCGGGGGCGCAGATACGCAGTATTTT
TRBJ1-3,TRBD1,NA,TRBV14,CASSLWTGVGNTIYF,TGTGCCAGCAGCCTATGGACAGGGGTTGGAAACACCATATATTTT
TRBJ2-7,NA,NA,TRBV19,CASSIVVSASYEQYF,TGTGCCAGTAGTATAGTGGTCAGCGCCTCCTACGAGCAGTACTTC
TRBJ1-1,NA,NA,TRBV5-5,CASSLWGAYTEAFF,TGTGCCAGCAGCTTATGGGGGGCTTACACTGAAGCTTTCTTT
TRBJ2-7,NA,NA,TRBV10-3,CAISEAYEQYF,TGTGCCATCAGTGAGGCCTACGAGCAGTACTTC
TRBJ2-1,NA,NA,TRBV27,CASSLSGASSYNEQFF,TGTGCCAGCAGTTTATCGGGGGCGAGCTCCTACAATGAGCAGTTCTTC
TRBJ2-7,NA,NA,TRBV4-2,CASSQGTYEQYF,TGTGCCAGCAGCCAAGGTACCTACGAGCAGTACTTC
TRBJ1-1,NA,NA,TRBV9,CASSVAGDPNTEAFF,TGTGCCAGCAGCGTGGCCGGGGACCCGAACACTGAAGCTTTCTTT
TRBJ2-2,NA,NA,TRBV27,CASSFRANTGELFF,TGTGCCAGCAGTTTCCGGGCGAACACCGGGGAGCTGTTTTTT
TRBJ1-2,NA,NA,TRBV6-1,CASSHPLGVDYGYTF,TGTGCCAGCAGTCATCCCCTAGGGGTCGATTATGGCTACACCTTC
TRBJ2-6,NA,NA,TRBV21-1,CASREKGAGANVLTF,TGTGCCAGCAGGGAAAAGGGGGCTGGGGCCAACGTCCTGACTTTC
TRBJ2-3,NA,once,TRBV13,CASSTPLVIGTDTQYF,TGTGCCAGCAGCACCCCTTTGGTGATCGGCACAGATACGCAGTATTTT
TRBJ2-3,NA,NA,TRBV5-1,CASSLEGGRDTQYF,TGCGCCAGCAGCTTGGAGGGGGGGAGAGATACGCAGTATTTT
TRBJ1-1,NA,NA,TRBV5-1,CASSLEGTQLGEAFF,TGCGCCAGCAGCTTGGAGGGGACCCAGCTAGGAGAAGCTTTCTTT
TRBJ1-5,TRBD1,NA,TRBV29-1,CSVATGGIQPQHF,TGCAGCGTCGCGACAGGGGGCATACAGCCCCAGCATTTT
TRBJ2-7,NA,NA,TRBV5-1,CASSLGTDSYEQYF,TGCGCCAGCAGCCTTGGGACGGATTCCTACGAGCAGTACTTC
TRBJ1-5,NA,NA,TRBV6-6,CATGDKVNQPQHF,TGTGCCACCGGGGACAAAGTCAATCAGCCCCAGCATTTT
TRBJ2-1,NA,NA,TRBV7-9,CASSLISSAIGQFF,TGTGCCAGCAGCTTAATCTCCTCGGCAATCGGGCAGTTCTTC
TRBJ1-4,NA,NA,TRBV14,CASSHLGGEKLFF,TGTGCCAGCAGCCACTTGGGTGGAGAAAAACTGTTTTTT
TRBJ2-3,TRBD1,NA,TRBV5-1,CATKQGASFTDTQYF,TGCGCCACCAAACAGGGGGCGTCCTTCACAGATACGCAGTATTTT
TRBJ1-1,TRBD1,NA,TRBV12-5,CASGLATRIGQGNTEAFF,TGTGCTAGTGGTTTGGCCACCCGTATAGGACAGGGTAACACTGAAGCTTTCTTT
TRBJ2-3,NA,NA,TRBV5-1,CASSLDSPGTDTQYF,TGCGCCAGCAGCTTGGACAGTCCCGGGACAGATACGCAGTATTTT
TRBJ1-6,TRBD1,NA,TRBV6-5,CARVGRQGDNSPLHF,TGTGCCAGAGTGGGGAGGCAGGGGGATAATTCACCCCTCCACTTT
TRBJ1-1,NA,NA,TRBV7-9,CASSQYTEAFF,TGTGCCAGCAGTCAATACACTGAAGCTTTCTTT
TRBJ1-1,NA,NA,TRBV6-1,CASSGNGKVTEAFF,TGTGCCAGCAGTGGTAACGGGAAAGTCACTGAAGCTTTCTTT
TRBJ2-7,TRBD2,NA,TRBV2,CASSALLAGSYEQYF,TGTGCCAGCAGTGCCCTACTAGCGGGGTCCTACGAGCAGTACTTC
TRBJ1-2,NA,NA,TRBV7-9,CASSESGSDYGYTF,TGTGCCAGCAGCGAATCGGGGTCGGACTATGGCTACACCTTC
TRBJ1-1,NA,NA,TRBV7-9,CASSLGRAVSTEAFF,TGTGCCAGCAGCTTAGGCAGGGCGGTGAGCACTGAAGCTTTCTTT
TRBJ1-6,NA,NA,TRBV5-4,CASRTAGGDSPLHF,TGTGCCAGCAGGACGGCTGGGGGAGATTCACCCCTCCACTTT
TRBJ2-5,TRBD2,NA,TRBV27,CASRAGGQETQYF,TGTGCCAGCAGAGCGGGGGGACAAGAGACCCAGTACTTC
TRBJ1-3,NA,once,TRBV15,CATSRDLASGNTIYF,TGTGCCACCAGCAGAGATCTAGCCTCTGGAAACACCATATATTTT
TRBJ1-1,TRBD1,NA,TRBV18,CASSRSGGEAFF,TGTGCCAGCTCGCGCTCAGGGGGGGAAGCTTTCTTT
TRBJ1-4,NA,once,TRBV20-1,CSAGLDEKLFF,TGCAGTGCTGGACTAGATGAAAAACTGTTTTTT
TRBJ2-7,NA,NA,TRBV15,CATSRGLNYEQYF,TGTGCCACCAGCAGAGGGCTGAACTACGAGCAGTACTTC
TRBJ2-3,NA,NA,TRBV29-1,CSVEDPGTQYF,TGCAGCGTTGAAGATCCAGGTACGCAGTATTTT
TRBJ2-2,NA,once,TRBV5-4,CASSLTSSPGELFF,TGTGCCAGCAGCCTGACTAGTTCGCCCGGGGAGCTGTTTTTT
TRBJ2-1,NA,NA,TRBV11-3,CASSLGVTADEQFF,TGTGCCAGCAGCTTAGGTGTGACAGCTGATGAGCAGTTCTTC
TRBJ2-3,NA,NA,TRBV10-2,CASSGLGMGTDTQYF,TGCGCCAGCAGCGGACTCGGTATGGGCACAGATACGCAGTATTTT
TRBJ1-3,TRBD1,once,TRBV4-1,CASSQDRQGGTGNTIYF,TGCGCCAGCAGCCAAGACCGACAGGGGGGGACTGGAAACACCATATATTTT
TRBJ2-7,NA,NA,TRBV7-8,CASKNRGSEQYF,TGTGCCAGCAAAAACCGGGGTTCCGAGCAGTACTTC